These 9 T cell receptor beta chains originate from one sample sequenced in a study of glioma-infiltrating T cells after dendritic cell vaccination. Time point denoted: after dendritic cell vaccination, including at tumor progression/relapse. Data came from immunoSEQ multiplex PCR; TCRdb stores just in-frame clones and leaves some out. The sample carries some 58,000 clones, about 83% recorded once. The sequencing used blood, collected after dendritic cell vaccination. The receptors were sampled from a human donor with glioblastoma.

This clone was found a few times. This chain links TRBV30 with TRBJ1-5; D remains ambiguous. The germline V gene encodes CDR1 GTSNPN and CDR2 SVGIG (reference sequence). The CDR3 consists of 14 residues. V was trimmed by 1 base and J by 4 bases, leaving 11 bases between them. The CDR3 DNA sequence: TGTGCCTGGAGTGCGGTGGAGGGAAATCAGCCCCAGCATTTT. This translates into CAWSAVEGNQPQHF. Combining the CDR3 with reference TRBV30 and TRBJ1-5 gives the whole variable domain SQTIHQWPATLVQPVGSPLSLECTVEGTSNPNLYWYRQAAGRGLQLLFYSVGIGQISSEVPQNLSASRPQDRQFILSSKKLLLSDSGFYLCAWSAVEGNQPQHFGDGTRLSIL.

The rearrangement uses TRBV4-3 and TRBJ1-5, with D possibly being TRBD1 (6 bases). The CDR3 is 15 residues long. V shed 0 bases and J shed 3 bases, with 9 bases lying between them. Germline lookup yields CDR1 LGHNA and CDR2 YSLEER. Here the CDR3 reads CASSQESGVNQPQHF. CDR3 DNA sequence: TGCGCCAGCAGCCAAGAATCAGGGGTCAATCAGCCCCAGCATTTT.

V usage is TRBV5-4 and J usage is TRBJ2-2; D is perhaps TRBD1 (6 bases). CDR1 is SGHNT and CDR2 is YYREEE in the germline V gene (reference sequence). This CDR3 spans 14 amino acids. Deletions cut 0 bases from V and 4 bases from J, with 7 bases between. The CDR3 nucleotides are TGTGCCAGCAGCTTGGAAGGGGGCACCGGGGAGCTGTTTTTT. The encoded protein is CASSLEGGTGELFF. The complete variable domain, with remaining parts taken from reference TRBV5-4 and TRBJ2-2, reads ETGVTQSPTHLIKTRGQQVTLRCSSQSGHNTVSWYQQALGQGPQFIFQYYREEENGRGNFPPRFSGLQFPNYSSELNVNALELDDSALYLCASSLEGGTGELFFGEGSRLTVL.

The genes are TRBV2 and TRBJ2-1; 9 bases fit TRBD1. Germline V lookup: CDR1 SNHLY, CDR2 FYNNEI. Trimming took 5 bases from V and 3 from J; bases not matched to a gene: 14. The CDR3 is made up of 18 amino acids. The CDR3 loop is CASSSKRIGDRDYNEQFF. The DNA of the CDR3 is TGTGCCAGCAGTTCAAAGAGAATTGGGGACAGGGACTACAATGAGCAGTTCTTC.

This chain uses TRBV6-5 with TRBJ2-7, with 9 positions matching TRBD1. The junction had 7 bases not matched to a gene; V was cut back by 5 bases and J by 5 bases. There are 14 residues in the CDR3. Germline loops: CDR1 MNHEY, CDR2 SVGAGI. CDR3 residues: CASSLTGGSDEQYF. The CDR3 region has the DNA TGTGCCAGCAGTCTTACAGGGGGCTCGGACGAGCAGTACTTC.

The genes are TRBV2 and TRBJ2-3, with 15 bases identical to TRBD2. The CDR3 is 16 residues long. Per germline, CDR1 SNHLY and CDR2 FYNNEI. The V segment lost 6 bases and the J segment 4 bases; nucleotides outside the gene matches: 5. This chain's CDR3 is CASRAGTSGGPDTQYF. DNA for the CDR3: TGTGCCAGCAGAGCAGGGACTAGCGGGGGGCCAGATACGCAGTATTTT.

The V and J genes are TRBV25-1 and TRBJ1-1; 7 nucleotides match TRBD1. CDR3 length: 14 amino acids. Looked up from germline, CDR1 is MGHDK and CDR2 is SYGVNS. Trimming cost V 4 bases and J 0 bases; bases outside gene matches: 2. The CDR3 loop is CASSVTGVNTEAFF. CDR3 nucleotide sequence: TGTGCCAGCAGTGTAACAGGGGTGAACACTGAAGCTTTCTTT.

This clone showed up just once. V gene TRBV6-6 combines with J gene TRBJ2-7; weak D call: TRBD2 (5 bases). The CDR3 length is 12 residues. Trimming stripped 5 bases from V and 12 bases from J, with 17 bases between. Germline V lookup: CDR1 MNHNY, CDR2 SVGAGI (reference sequence). The CDR3 loop reads CASSTLSGIAYF. The CDR3 bases are TGTGCCAGCAGTACCCTTTCGGGGATTGCGTACTTC.

V is TRBV9 and J is TRBJ2-2; 7 nucleotides align to TRBD1. Per germline, CDR1 SGDLS and CDR2 YYNGEE. V lost 1 base, J lost 0 bases, and 6 bases stayed unmatched. The CDR3 covers 17 residues. The CDR3 is CASSVTNRGSNTGELFF. The CDR3 coding sequence is TGTGCCAGCAGCGTAACAAACAGGGGATCGAACACCGGGGAGCTGTTTTTT.